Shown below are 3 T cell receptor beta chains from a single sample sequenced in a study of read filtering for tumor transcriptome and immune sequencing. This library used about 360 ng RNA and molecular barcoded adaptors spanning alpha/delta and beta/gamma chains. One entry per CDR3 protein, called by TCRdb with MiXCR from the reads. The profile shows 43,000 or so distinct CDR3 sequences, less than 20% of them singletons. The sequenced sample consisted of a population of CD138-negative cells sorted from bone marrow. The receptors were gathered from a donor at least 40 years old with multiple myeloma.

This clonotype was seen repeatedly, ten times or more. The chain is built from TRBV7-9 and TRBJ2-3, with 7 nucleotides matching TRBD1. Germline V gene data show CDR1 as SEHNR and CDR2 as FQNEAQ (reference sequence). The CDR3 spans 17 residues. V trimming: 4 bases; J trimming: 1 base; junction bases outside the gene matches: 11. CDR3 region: CASSSPAGTDRTDTQYF. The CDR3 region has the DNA TGTGCCAGCAGCTCCCCTGCCGGGACAGATCGCACAGATACGCAGTATTTT.

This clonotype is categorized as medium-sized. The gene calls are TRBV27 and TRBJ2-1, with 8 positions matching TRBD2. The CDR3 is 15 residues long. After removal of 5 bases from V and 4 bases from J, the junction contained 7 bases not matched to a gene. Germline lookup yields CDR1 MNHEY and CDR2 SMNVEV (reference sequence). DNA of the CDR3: TGTGCCAGCAGTCCCCAGGCGGGGGGTTACAATGAGCAGTTCTTC. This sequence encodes CASSPQAGGYNEQFF.

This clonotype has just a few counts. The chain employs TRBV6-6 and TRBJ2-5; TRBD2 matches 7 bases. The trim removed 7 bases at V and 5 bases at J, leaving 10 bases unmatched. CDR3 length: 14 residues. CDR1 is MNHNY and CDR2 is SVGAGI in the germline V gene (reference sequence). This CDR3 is CASKWGGEGETQYF. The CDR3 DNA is TGTGCCAGCAAATGGGGAGGGGAAGGGGAGACCCAGTACTTC.